Below, one T cell receptor beta chain is given with its context. Its antigen is not identified. A J-beta primer mix and a sample-barcoded 5' primer were used in a second PCR of roughly 6 to 12 cycles. All samples gave at least 3 million CDR3-containing paired-end reads. TCRdb called the 5' RACE reads again in MiXCR, with one record for every CDR3 protein. This sample has approximately 600,000 distinct CDR3 sequences, with roughly 50% found just once. Deletions cut 9 bases from V and 7 bases from J, with 11 bases between. Germline V CDR1 and CDR2: MNHNS, SASEGT. This CDR3 contains 11 residues. The data belong to a study of blood T cells in healthy people across ages. Broader study findings: Age showed a roughly linear inverse relationship with TCR beta diversity per million T cells.

Researchers report isolating at least 6 million PBMCs per sample. The chain recombines TRBV6-1 with TRBJ2-3; TRBD2 is a possible D gene (5 bases). The specimen was blood. This receptor was identified in a man aged 60 to 75 in good health. The CDR3 DNA reads as TGTGCCAGTACGGACTCCTATACGCAGTATTTT. As protein: CASTDSYTQYF.